This is a list of T cell receptor beta chains from one sample in a study of T cell responses to AZD1222 COVID-19 vaccine. Method: immunoSEQ multiplex PCR; TCRdb's copy keeps in-frame clones and lacks some. The sample has roughly 130,000 clones, roughly 90% seen once. Specimen: peripheral blood, collected on day 0 of AZD1222 vaccination. These receptor sequences come from an adult in good health. CDR3s include the opening cysteine and the closing phenylalanine or tryptophan. A D gene is named only where the DNA matches it firmly. Clone size is stated in some rows and not others, as once, few, many or a class when expanded.

clone size,D gene,J gene,V gene,CDR3 protein,CDR3 DNA
NA,NA,TRBJ1-1,TRBV7-9,CASTELGLNTEAFF,TGTGCCAGCACCGAGCTGGGACTGAACACTGAAGCTTTCTTT
once,TRBD1,TRBJ2-2,TRBV5-1,CASSRIGTGFSGELFF,TGCGCCAGCAGTCGAATCGGGACAGGGTTTTCGGGGGAGCTGTTTTTT
NA,NA,TRBJ1-1,TRBV28,CASSPSPGRNTEAFF,TGTGCCAGCAGTCCCTCCCCCGGGAGAAACACTGAAGCTTTCTTT
few,NA,TRBJ1-2,TRBV6-5,CASSSGPHGVHGYTF,TGTGCCAGCAGTTCCGGGCCCCATGGCGTCCATGGCTACACCTTC
NA,NA,TRBJ2-7,TRBV12-3/TRBV12-4,CASSPVSYEQYF,TGTGCCAGCAGTCCTGTCTCCTACGAGCAGTACTTC
NA,NA,TRBJ1-3,TRBV9,CASSPHWTDSGNTIYF,TGTGCCAGCAGCCCTCACTGGACAGACTCTGGAAACACCATATATTTT
NA,TRBD1,TRBJ1-2,TRBV7-2,CASSLIPTGGEGYTF,TGTGCCAGCAGTCTAATCCCGACAGGGGGAGAGGGCTACACCTTC
NA,TRBD1,TRBJ1-6,TRBV5-1,CASSLARDRRSPLHF,TGCGCCAGCAGCTTGGCTCGGGACAGGCGTTCACCCCTCCACTTT
few,NA,TRBJ2-1,TRBV7-2,CASSSVEQFF,TGTGCCAGCAGCTCCGTCGAGCAGTTCTTC
NA,NA,TRBJ2-7,TRBV7-9,CASSFRDPADEQYF,TGTGCCAGCAGCTTCCGGGACCCTGCGGACGAGCAGTACTTC
NA,NA,TRBJ1-5,TRBV28,CASSLTSNQPQHF,TGTGCCAGCAGTTTGACTAGCAATCAGCCCCAGCATTTT
once,NA,TRBJ2-1,TRBV19,CASSIGGYSSYNEQFF,TGTGCCAGTAGTATAGGGGGTTACAGCTCCTACAATGAGCAGTTCTTC
NA,NA,TRBJ1-5,TRBV24-1,CATSEGGGSNQPQHF,TGTGCCACCAGTGAGGGCGGGGGTAGCAATCAGCCCCAGCATTTT
NA,NA,TRBJ1-4,TRBV5-5,CASMLATTNEKLFF,TGTGCCAGCATGCTGGCCACAACTAATGAAAAACTGTTTTTT
NA,NA,TRBJ2-5,TRBV12-5,CASGFSPAFGGRNEETQYF,TGTGCTAGTGGTTTTAGTCCGGCGTTCGGGGGTCGTAACGAAGAGACCCAGTACTTC
NA,TRBD2,TRBJ2-3,TRBV5-1,CASSLVLAGATDTQYF,TGCGCCAGCAGCTTGGTACTAGCGGGGGCCACAGATACGCAGTATTTT
NA,NA,TRBJ2-2,TRBV7-9,CASSPFEGPPNTGELFF,TGTGCCAGCAGCCCCTTCGAGGGGCCGCCGAACACCGGGGAGCTGTTTTTT
once,NA,TRBJ2-7,TRBV19,CASSITSTTYEQYF,TGTGCCAGTAGTATTACATCGACCACCTACGAGCAGTACTTC
NA,NA,TRBJ2-2,TRBV24-1,CATSDRLEGFTGELFF,TGTGCCACCAGTGACAGGTTGGAGGGGTTTACCGGGGAGCTGTTTTTT
NA,NA,TRBJ2-7,TRBV9,CASSVAEGLGEQYF,TGTGCCAGCAGCGTAGCTGAGGGTCTTGGGGAGCAGTACTTC
NA,NA,TRBJ1-5,TRBV27,CASSLYGTLQSGNQPQHF,TGTGCCAGCAGTTTATACGGGACACTCCAGAGTGGCAATCAGCCCCAGCATTTT
NA,NA,TRBJ2-7,TRBV9,CASSAGGLANYEQYF,TGTGCCAGCAGCGCTGGGGGGTTGGCGAACTACGAGCAGTACTTC
NA,TRBD1,TRBJ2-7,TRBV6-1,CASSEVAGGVVEQYF,TGTGCCAGCAGTGAAGTGGCAGGGGGTGTCGTCGAGCAGTACTTC
NA,TRBD1,TRBJ1-4,TRBV12-3/TRBV12-4,CASRTGQSEKLFF,TGTGCCAGCAGGACAGGGCAATCGGAAAAACTGTTTTTT
NA,NA,TRBJ2-5,TRBV12-3/TRBV12-4,CASSLTDGETQYF,TGTGCCAGCAGTCTAACAGACGGGGAGACCCAGTACTTC
NA,NA,TRBJ1-2,TRBV7-9,CASVGGTNYGYTF,TGTGCCAGCGTGGGAGGTACGAACTATGGCTACACCTTC
NA,TRBD2,TRBJ2-7,TRBV27,CASHFPGLEVHEQYF,TGTGCCAGCCATTTCCCGGGACTAGAGGTGCACGAGCAGTACTTC
NA,TRBD1,TRBJ1-1,TRBV12-3/TRBV12-4,CASSPDREEAFF,TGTGCCAGCAGCCCGGACAGGGAGGAAGCTTTCTTT
NA,NA,TRBJ1-3,TRBV4-1,CASSQVAGASSGNTIYF,TGCGCCAGCAGCCAAGTGGCAGGGGCCAGCTCTGGAAACACCATATATTTT
NA,NA,TRBJ1-6,TRBV9,CASSVGQVYSPLHF,TGTGCCAGCAGCGTAGGGCAGGTCTATTCACCCCTCCACTTT
NA,TRBD1,TRBJ2-3,TRBV18,CASSRQGQKGKTDTQYF,TGTGCCAGCTCACGACAGGGACAGAAAGGTAAAACAGATACGCAGTATTTT
once,NA,TRBJ1-5,TRBV19,CASSMRGVAEPQHF,TGTGCCAGTAGTATGCGAGGGGTTGCTGAGCCCCAGCATTTT
NA,NA,TRBJ2-3,TRBV6-5,CASSFRRQSTDTQYF,TGTGCCAGCAGTTTTAGGAGACAGAGCACAGATACGCAGTATTTT
few,NA,TRBJ1-1,TRBV3-1/TRBV3-2,CASSPIGTEAFF,TGTGCCAGCAGTCCCATTGGCACTGAAGCTTTCTTT
NA,TRBD2,TRBJ2-7,TRBV6-6,CASRGLAGAANYEQYF,TGTGCCAGCAGAGGGCTAGCGGGAGCAGCCAACTACGAGCAGTACTTC
NA,TRBD1,TRBJ1-4,TRBV7-9,CASSFGGGGWEKLFF,TGTGCCAGCAGCTTTGGAGGAGGGGGCTGGGAAAAACTGTTTTTT
NA,NA,TRBJ2-2,TRBV9,CASSEGAGELFF,TGTGCCAGCAGCGAGGGCGCCGGGGAGCTGTTTTTT
NA,TRBD2,TRBJ2-7,TRBV15,CATSKTSGGAYEQYF,TGTGCCACCAGCAAGACTAGCGGGGGGGCGTACGAGCAGTACTTC